The rows below give T cell receptor beta chains drawn from one sample of a study of cytomegalovirus exposure and HLA in healthy donors. Profiling relied on immunoSEQ multiplex PCR, and the TCRdb table lists in-frame clones only, not all of them. The sample lists over 150,000 clones; approximately 77% were seen once. Specimen: PBMCs. The receptor set was obtained from a male donor in good health and CMV-seropositive. CDR3s include the opening cysteine and the closing phenylalanine or tryptophan. Fields, in order: clone size, V gene, D gene, J gene, CDR3 DNA, CDR3 protein. D genes are given only for firm matches. Expanded clones are given a class, and other clones once, few, many or no size at all.

size: -
V: TRBV6-1
D: TRBD2
J: TRBJ2-5
DNA: TGTGCCAGCAGTGAAGGATTTATGGTAGCGGGCTTCCAAGAGACCCAGTACTTC
CDR3: CASSEGFMVAGFQETQYF

size: few
V: TRBV6-5
D: -
J: TRBJ2-7
DNA: TGTGCCAGCCGTGGACAGTTCTCCTACGAGCAGTACTTC
CDR3: CASRGQFSYEQYF

size: -
V: TRBV9
D: -
J: TRBJ1-6
DNA: TGTGCCAGCAGCGTAGGTGAGAATTCACCCCTCCACTTT
CDR3: CASSVGENSPLHF

size: -
V: TRBV6-6
D: TRBD1
J: TRBJ2-2
DNA: TGTGCCAGCAGCTTAACAGGGGGGAGGACCGGGGAGCTGTTTTTT
CDR3: CASSLTGGRTGELFF

size: -
V: TRBV7-9
D: -
J: TRBJ2-7
DNA: TGTGCCACCCAGGACGGGGACGAGCAGTACTTC
CDR3: CATQDGDEQYF

size: -
V: TRBV30
D: TRBD1
J: TRBJ1-2
DNA: TGTGCCTGGAGCAGGGGGCCCACCGATGGCTACACCTTC
CDR3: CAWSRGPTDGYTF

size: -
V: TRBV19
D: -
J: TRBJ2-2
DNA: TGTGCCAGTAGTATAGGATCGGGGACCGGGGAGCTGTTTTTT
CDR3: CASSIGSGTGELFF

size: -
V: TRBV5-4
D: TRBD2
J: TRBJ2-7
DNA: TGTGCCAGCAGCCTAAAAAAGCGGGGGGACTCCTACGAGCAGTACTTC
CDR3: CASSLKKRGDSYEQYF

size: -
V: TRBV9
D: TRBD2
J: TRBJ2-5
DNA: TGTGCCAGCAGCGTAGTGTCGGGGGGGGTTGGAGAGACCCAGTACTTC
CDR3: CASSVVSGGVGETQYF

size: many
V: TRBV9
D: -
J: TRBJ1-2
DNA: TGTGCCAGCAGCCTTAGTATAAACTATGGCTACACCTTC
CDR3: CASSLSINYGYTF

size: -
V: TRBV27
D: TRBD1
J: TRBJ1-2
DNA: TGTGCCAGCAGTCCAGGGGGCCGATATGGGGGCTACACCTTC
CDR3: CASSPGGRYGGYTF

size: -
V: TRBV6-6
D: -
J: TRBJ2-7
DNA: TGTGCCAGCAGCCCCGGGGTGGCAAGCTCCTACGAGCAGTACTTC
CDR3: CASSPGVASSYEQYF

size: -
V: TRBV19
D: TRBD1
J: TRBJ1-5
DNA: TGTGCCAGTAGTAAAGTCGACAGGGATCAGCCCCAGCATTTT
CDR3: CASSKVDRDQPQHF

size: few
V: TRBV7-9
D: TRBD2
J: TRBJ2-2
DNA: TGTGCCAGCAGAACGGGGGGACCGAACACCGGGGAGCTGTTTTTT
CDR3: CASRTGGPNTGELFF

size: -
V: TRBV30
D: -
J: TRBJ2-7
DNA: TGTGCCTGGGGTCCAGGGGCCACGCCCTACGAGCAGTACTTC
CDR3: CAWGPGATPYEQYF

size: -
V: TRBV4-1
D: TRBD1
J: TRBJ2-2
DNA: TGCGCCAGCAGCCCAGAGGGGGCTGTGGACCGGGAGCTGTTTTTT
CDR3: CASSPEGAVDRELFF

size: -
V: TRBV5-1
D: TRBD1
J: TRBJ2-5
DNA: TGCGCCAGCAGTTACGGGACAGGGTACGAGACCCAGTACTTC
CDR3: CASSYGTGYETQYF

size: -
V: TRBV6-5
D: -
J: TRBJ1-2
DNA: TGTGCCAGCAGTGTGTCAGCGACGCTTTATGGCTACACCTTC
CDR3: CASSVSATLYGYTF

size: -
V: TRBV6-5
D: -
J: TRBJ2-6
DNA: TGTGCCAGCAGTTACTCGGACAGACAGGCGGCCAACGTCCTGACTTTC
CDR3: CASSYSDRQAANVLTF

size: -
V: TRBV13
D: TRBD1
J: TRBJ1-1
DNA: TGTGCCAGCAGCGGACAGGGGCTCACTGAAGCTTTCTTT
CDR3: CASSGQGLTEAFF

size: -
V: TRBV11-3
D: -
J: TRBJ2-1
DNA: TGTGCCAGCAGCTTAGTTGGGGGGGCATACAATGAGCAGTTCTTC
CDR3: CASSLVGGAYNEQFF

size: -
V: TRBV18
D: -
J: TRBJ1-1
DNA: TGTGCCAGCTCACCGGAGACCCTTCCCACTGAAGCTTTCTTT
CDR3: CASSPETLPTEAFF

size: -
V: TRBV19
D: TRBD2
J: TRBJ2-3
DNA: TGTGCCAGTAGTACCCCGACTAGCGGGGGCACAGATACGCAGTATTTT
CDR3: CASSTPTSGGTDTQYF

size: -
V: TRBV7-2
D: -
J: TRBJ2-5
DNA: TGTGCCAGCAGCTTATTGCGGGGGCCTCAAGAGACCCAGTACTTC
CDR3: CASSLLRGPQETQYF

size: -
V: TRBV5-1
D: -
J: TRBJ2-3
DNA: TGCGCCAGCAGCTTCGGCCTAGCATACACAGATACGCAGTATTTT
CDR3: CASSFGLAYTDTQYF

size: -
V: TRBV7-7
D: -
J: TRBJ2-2
DNA: TGTGCTAGCAGCTTAGGGAGCAACACCGGGGAGCTGTTTTTT
CDR3: CASSLGSNTGELFF

size: -
V: TRBV7-9
D: TRBD1
J: TRBJ2-7
DNA: TGTGCCAGCAGCACCCAGGGGGCTAGGAACGAGCAGTACTTC
CDR3: CASSTQGARNEQYF

size: -
V: TRBV27
D: TRBD1
J: TRBJ1-1
DNA: TGTGCCAGCAGTCCACGACAGGGAGTGGTGAACACTGAAGCTTTCTTT
CDR3: CASSPRQGVVNTEAFF

size: -
V: TRBV5-1
D: -
J: TRBJ1-1
DNA: TGCGCCAGCAGCCCGCACAGTGACACTGAAGCTTTCTTT
CDR3: CASSPHSDTEAFF

size: -
V: TRBV9
D: TRBD1
J: TRBJ1-4
DNA: TGTGCCAGCAGCGTAGGGACAGGTCTTAATGAAAAACTGTTTTTT
CDR3: CASSVGTGLNEKLFF

size: -
V: TRBV11-2
D: -
J: TRBJ1-1
DNA: TGTGCCAGCAGCTTAGTAGCGCCTGAAGCTTTCTTT
CDR3: CASSLVAPEAFF

size: -
V: TRBV5-1
D: TRBD1
J: TRBJ1-6
DNA: TGCGCCAGCAGCACGGACAGGGGATATAATTCACCCCTCCACTTT
CDR3: CASSTDRGYNSPLHF

size: -
V: TRBV19
D: -
J: TRBJ1-6
DNA: TGTGCCAGTACCCAATCTTCCGGACTCCTAGATGATTCACCCCTCCACTTT
CDR3: CASTQSSGLLDDSPLHF

size: -
V: TRBV5-4
D: TRBD2
J: TRBJ2-3
DNA: TGTGCCAGCAGCGCCAGACTAGCGGGGTACACAGATACGCAGTATTTT
CDR3: CASSARLAGYTDTQYF

size: -
V: TRBV5-4
D: TRBD1
J: TRBJ1-2
DNA: TGTGCCACTTCGGGACAGGGGATTTCTGACTATGGCTACACCTTC
CDR3: CATSGQGISDYGYTF

size: -
V: TRBV2
D: -
J: TRBJ1-1
DNA: TGTGCCAGCAGATTAGACAGTCTTAGGAACACTGAAGCTTTCTTT
CDR3: CASRLDSLRNTEAFF

size: -
V: TRBV4-1
D: -
J: TRBJ2-1
DNA: TGCGCCAGCAGCCAAGGCTCACAGGGTAAGGACAATGAGCAGTTCTTC
CDR3: CASSQGSQGKDNEQFF

size: -
V: TRBV5-4
D: -
J: TRBJ1-2
DNA: TGTGCCAGCAGCTTCCCGACCCGGCGGTATGGCTACACCTTC
CDR3: CASSFPTRRYGYTF

size: -
V: TRBV30
D: TRBD1
J: TRBJ1-2
DNA: TGTGCCTGGAGTGGGCACAGGGGGATTGGCTACACCTTC
CDR3: CAWSGHRGIGYTF

size: -
V: TRBV10-3
D: -
J: TRBJ1-1
DNA: TGTGCCATCGGGGGGGGCAGCATGAACACTGAAGCTTTCTTT
CDR3: CAIGGGSMNTEAFF

size: -
V: TRBV7-8
D: -
J: TRBJ1-1
DNA: TGTGCCAGCAGCCACGGGGGGGAGAACACTGAAGCTTTCTTT
CDR3: CASSHGGENTEAFF

size: few
V: TRBV7-9
D: TRBD2
J: TRBJ2-1
DNA: TGTGCCAGCAGCCCCGGACTAGCGGGGGCCAATGAGCAGTTCTTC
CDR3: CASSPGLAGANEQFF

size: -
V: TRBV6-6
D: -
J: TRBJ1-3
DNA: TGTGCCAGCAGTAAGGGGAATGGAAACACCATATATTTT
CDR3: CASSKGNGNTIYF

size: -
V: TRBV5-6
D: TRBD2
J: TRBJ2-1
DNA: TGTGCCAGCAGCCTCCTTAGCGGGGGGCCCGGCAATGAGCAGTTCTTC
CDR3: CASSLLSGGPGNEQFF

size: few
V: TRBV6-6
D: -
J: TRBJ1-6
DNA: TGTGCCAGCAACTTTGACAGCCTTAATATTCCCCTCCACTTT
CDR3: CASNFDSLNIPLHF

size: -
V: TRBV25-1
D: -
J: TRBJ1-2
DNA: TGTGCCAGCAGGCCCAGGACAGCCAACTATGGCTACACCTTC
CDR3: CASRPRTANYGYTF

size: -
V: TRBV12-5
D: TRBD1
J: TRBJ2-3
DNA: TGTGCTAGTGGTCCCCCCGGGACAGGGGTCTACGCGGCAGATACGCAGTATTTT
CDR3: CASGPPGTGVYAADTQYF

size: -
V: TRBV9
D: -
J: TRBJ2-3
DNA: TGTGCCAGCAGCGAAAGCGGAGGGGCAGATACGCAGTATTTT
CDR3: CASSESGGADTQYF

size: -
V: TRBV18
D: -
J: TRBJ1-1
DNA: TGTGCCAGCTCACCAACGGTGAACACTGAAGCTTTCTTT
CDR3: CASSPTVNTEAFF

size: -
V: TRBV11-2
D: -
J: TRBJ1-2
DNA: TGTGCCAGCAGCTTCCCAGGCAAATATGGCTACACCTTC
CDR3: CASSFPGKYGYTF

size: -
V: TRBV6-1
D: TRBD1
J: TRBJ2-1
DNA: TGTGCCAGCGGAGGAGGACAGGGCTCTGATGAGCAGTTCTTC
CDR3: CASGGGQGSDEQFF

size: -
V: TRBV9
D: -
J: TRBJ1-6
DNA: TGTGCCAGCAGCGTAGATCAAGGGGCTGTGGATTCACCCCTCCACTTT
CDR3: CASSVDQGAVDSPLHF

size: -
V: TRBV28
D: TRBD1
J: TRBJ2-7
DNA: TGTGCCAGCAGTTTACCGGGACAGGTGAGCTCCTACGAGCAGTACTTC
CDR3: CASSLPGQVSSYEQYF

size: -
V: TRBV18
D: -
J: TRBJ1-4
DNA: TGTGCCAGCTCATCCCAGGAAAATGAAAAACTGTTTTTT
CDR3: CASSSQENEKLFF

size: once
V: TRBV6-6
D: TRBD1
J: TRBJ2-5
DNA: TGTGCCAGCAGTTACTCGCGACAGGGACGTTCGGAGACCCAGTACTTC
CDR3: CASSYSRQGRSETQYF